Each of the 24 T cell receptor beta chains below was sequenced from the same sample in a study of blood T cell repertoires in COVID-19. Some clones are missing from TCRdb's copy, which holds only in-frame ones; the method was immunoSEQ multiplex PCR. The repertoire holds nearly 90,000 clones, with 80% to 90% as singletons. Source material: peripheral blood. The source is a man older than 75 with acute or convalescent COVID-19.

This sequence joins TRBV9 and TRBJ1-2; the D gene is possibly TRBD1 (6 bases). V shed 3 bases and J shed 5 bases, with 17 bases lying between them. The germline V gene encodes CDR1 SGDLS and CDR2 YYNGEE. The CDR3 runs 15 residues. Here the CDR3 reads CASSAAPGTQYGYTF. The CDR3 DNA follows: TGTGCCAGCAGCGCGGCCCCCGGGACACAATATGGCTACACCTTC.

The J gene is TRBJ2-5, the V gene TRBV5-4, with 9 bases matching TRBD2. With V trimmed by 3 bases and J by 0 bases, 9 bases remained unmatched. This CDR3 contains 17 residues. From germline, CDR1 is SGHNT and CDR2 YYREEE (reference sequence). The CDR3 sequence: CASSSGGSGGYQETQYF. DNA for the CDR3: TGTGCCAGCAGCTCTGGGGGGAGCGGGGGGTACCAAGAGACCCAGTACTTC.

This clone was counted once. The CDR3 region has the DNA TGTGCTAGTGGTTTGGTACGGCCCACAGGGGAGCGGGCTTTCTTT. Encoded protein: CASGLVRPTGERAFF. The chain employs TRBV12-5 and TRBJ1-1, with TRBD1 matching over 7 bases. V gave up 0 bases and J gave up 11 bases; unmatched junction bases: 12. The length of the CDR3 is 15 residues. Germline-derived CDR1 and CDR2 are LGHNT and FRNRAP.

V and J are TRBV11-2 and TRBJ2-2; tentative D call: TRBD2 (5 bases). There are 13 residues in the CDR3. The ends were cut back, 7 bases at V and 3 bases at J, with 9 bases in the middle. Per germline, CDR1 SGHAT and CDR2 FQNNGV. This CDR3 is CASTYGDTGELFF. The CDR3, as DNA: TGTGCCAGCACCTACGGGGACACCGGGGAGCTGTTTTTT.

The chain joins TRBV28 to TRBJ1-4; 7 bases match TRBD1. Unmatched junction bases numbered 7, after V lost 5 bases and J lost 7 bases. The CDR3 runs to 14 residues. Germline lookup yields CDR1 MDHEN and CDR2 SYDVKM. The CDR3 DNA is TGTGCCAGCAGTCTTCAGGGGGTATCTGAAAAACTGTTTTTT. Protein sequence: CASSLQGVSEKLFF. The variable domain in full, completed from reference TRBV28 and TRBJ1-4, reads DVKVTQSSRYLVKRTGEKVFLECVQDMDHENMFWYRQDPGLGLRLIYFSYDVKMKEKGDIPEGYSVSREKKERFSLILESASTNQTSMYLCASSLQGVSEKLFFGSGTQLSVL.

This chain joins TRBV13 and TRBJ2-1, with D perhaps matching TRBD1 (6 bases). The CDR3 totals 16 residues. CDR1 and CDR2 (germline): PRHDT, FYEKMQ (reference sequence). V lost 7 bases and J lost 5, with 21 bases in between. The CDR3 region is CASKKHGQWVDNEQFF. The CDR3 DNA follows: TGTGCCAGCAAAAAACACGGACAGTGGGTAGACAATGAGCAGTTCTTC.

V and J are TRBV4-2 and TRBJ2-3; D may be TRBD1 (5 bases). V lost 1 base and J 0 bases, leaving 14 bases between the germline ends. This CDR3 is built from 17 residues. Germline V gives CDR1 LGHNA, CDR2 YNFKEQ. CDR3 sequence (DNA): TGTGCCAGCAGCCAAGCTGCAGGGCTTCCTAGCACAGATACGCAGTATTTT. Protein sequence: CASSQAAGLPSTDTQYF.

The chain combines TRBV10-3 with TRBJ2-1, with D maybe TRBD2 (5 bases). The germline V and J ends were trimmed by 8 bases and 0 bases, with 11 bases remaining between them. There are 14 residues in the CDR3. Germline V gene sequence: CDR1 ENHRY, CDR2 SYGVKD. The CDR3 bases are TGTGCCATCCGCCCACGGGACTCCTACAATGAGCAGTTCTTC. Amino acid sequence: CAIRPRDSYNEQFF.

This clone came up a few times. V gene TRBV3-1 (or the pseudogene TRBV3-2) combines with J gene TRBJ1-2; tentative D call: TRBD1 (5 bases). Germline-derived CDR1 and CDR2 are LGHDT and YNNKEL (reference sequence). Between the trimmed V and J ends, which lost 2 bases and 7 bases, there was a span of 11 bases. This CDR3 has 13 residues. The CDR3 region is CASSQSRGGGYTF. CDR3 sequence (DNA): TGTGCCAGCAGCCAAAGCCGCGGGGGTGGCTACACCTTC.

This clone was counted a single time. The chain recombines TRBV7-9 with TRBJ2-1, with D tentatively TRBD1 (9 bases). The germline gives CDR1 SEHNR, CDR2 FQNEAQ (reference sequence). This CDR3 is built from 16 residues. Trimming cost V 5 bases and J 7 bases, with 21 bases left between them. CDR3 bases: TGTGCCAGCAGCCTCACGGGGGGGACAGGGTCGAATGAGCAGTTCTTC. Translating gives CASSLTGGTGSNEQFF.

The J gene is TRBJ1-1, the V gene TRBV5-4; D call uncertain. This CDR3 has 14 residues. Germline loops: CDR1 SGHNT, CDR2 YYREEE (reference sequence). V was cut by 0 bases and J by 6 bases, with 12 bases left in between. In DNA, the CDR3 is TGTGCCAGCAGCTTGGTTATAGACCAGGCTGAAGCTTTCTTT. Translated, it gives CASSLVIDQAEAFF.

This clone has a single count. The chain employs TRBV7-2 and TRBJ1-1; 10 bases line up with TRBD1. With V trimmed by 1 base and J by 5 bases, 4 bases remained unmatched. CDR3 length equals 15 residues. Germline lookup yields CDR1 SGHTA and CDR2 FQGNSA. This CDR3 reads CASSLGTGGGTEAFF. The CDR3 nucleotides read TGTGCCAGCAGCTTAGGGACAGGGGGTGGGACTGAAGCTTTCTTT.

V is TRBV7-2 and J is TRBJ2-1; TRBD2 matches at 9 bases. Germline V gene sequence: CDR1 SGHTA, CDR2 FQGNSA. V lost 5 bases, J lost 8 bases, and 13 bases stayed unmatched. The CDR3 spans 16 residues. The CDR3 bases are TGTGCCAGCAGCCCTCCCGGGACTAGCTATTACCATGAGCAGTTCTTC. It translates to CASSPPGTSYYHEQFF.

This sequence joins TRBV12-3 or TRBV12-4 and TRBJ2-7; D ambiguous. V shed 3 bases and J shed 1 base, with 7 bases lying between them. The CDR3 consists of 13 residues. The CDR3 sequence: CASSFSVSYEQYF. The CDR3 bases are TGTGCCAGCAGTTTCTCAGTTTCCTACGAGCAGTACTTC.

This chain uses TRBV10-3 with TRBJ2-3, with 9 bases fitting TRBD2. The CDR3 sequence is 19 residues long. V trimming: 2 bases; J trimming: 4 bases; junction bases outside the gene matches: 16. CDR1 and CDR2 from the germline V gene are ENHRY and SYGVKD. CDR3: CAISEMGLAGTPRADTQYF. CDR3 sequence (DNA): TGTGCCATCAGTGAGATGGGTCTAGCGGGAACCCCCAGGGCAGATACGCAGTATTTT.

This chain connects TRBV18 to TRBJ2-7, with 7 nucleotides matching TRBD2. Trimming at V came to 2 bases and at J to 6 bases, leaving 7 bases not matched to a gene. The germline V gene encodes CDR1 KGHSH and CDR2 LQKENI. This CDR3 has 14 amino acids. This CDR3 reads CASSPEAGVGEQYF. DNA for the CDR3: TGTGCCAGCTCACCAGAGGCGGGGGTTGGCGAGCAGTACTTC.

The chain employs TRBV11-1 and TRBJ2-5; TRBD1 agrees at 9 bases. This CDR3 comprises 15 residues. Germline CDR1 SGHAT, CDR2 FQDESV (reference sequence). Trimming at V came to 2 bases and at J to 5 bases, leaving 6 bases not matched to a gene. The CDR3 bases are TGTGCCAGCAGCTTAAACAGGGGGCGGGAGGAGACCCAGTACTTC. Its translation: CASSLNRGREETQYF.

CDR3: CASSLDRDRGYNEQFF. CDR3 sequence (DNA): TGTGCCAGCAGCTTAGATCGGGACAGGGGATACAATGAGCAGTTCTTC. The chain uses TRBV11-2 and TRBJ2-1, with 10 positions matching TRBD1. J was trimmed by 4 bases and V by 0 bases; bases with no gene match: 3. The germline V gene encodes CDR1 SGHAT and CDR2 FQNNGV. This CDR3 has 16 residues. Filled out from reference TRBV11-2 and TRBJ2-1, the complete variable domain reads EAGVAQSPRYKIIEKRQSVAFWCNPISGHATLYWYQQILGQGPKLLIQFQNNGVVDDSQLPKDRFSAERLKGVDSTLKIQPAKLEDSAVYLCASSLDRDRGYNEQFFGPGTRLTVL.

The sample holds one count of this clone. The V and J genes are TRBV10-3 and TRBJ2-7; 7 bases agree with TRBD1. CDR1 and CDR2 (germline): ENHRY, SYGVKD. The CDR3 covers 14 residues. V lost 6 bases to trimming and J lost 6 bases; unmatched junction nucleotides: 11. This CDR3 reads CAISGVRDSSEQYF. The CDR3 DNA reads TGTGCCATCAGCGGGGTCCGGGACAGCAGCGAGCAGTACTTC.

V gene TRBV29-1 combines with J gene TRBJ1-2; maybe TRBD1 (6 bases). V shed 0 bases and J shed 4 bases, with 12 bases lying between them. CDR1 SQVTM and CDR2 ANQGSEA come from the germline V gene. There are 14 residues in the CDR3. The chain's CDR3 is CSVEDPGTLYGYTF. The CDR3 nucleotides read TGCAGCGTTGAAGATCCCGGGACACTCTATGGCTACACCTTC.

The chain has TRBV14 and TRBJ2-5; 8 bases map to TRBD2. Losses at the gene ends were 1 base for V and 2 bases for J; bases not matched to a gene: 6. Germline CDR1 and CDR2: SGHDN and FVKESK. This CDR3 has 16 residues. The CDR3 loop reads CASSQGVAGRQETQYF. CDR3 DNA sequence: TGTGCCAGCAGCCAAGGAGTAGCGGGACGACAAGAGACCCAGTACTTC.

Notes on this clone: One junction end disagrees with the germline gene, perhaps due to a read error. V is TRBV6-4 and J is TRBJ2-3, with 9 bases matching TRBD2. There are 14 residues in the CDR3. Germline V CDR1 and CDR2: MRHNA, SNTAGT. This chain's CDR3 is CASSERGGTDTQYF. The DNA of the CDR3 is TGTGCCAGCAGTGAGCGGGGGGGCACGGATACGCAGTATTTT.

This rearrangement joins TRBV19 to TRBJ1-2, with 9 bases matching TRBD1. The V and J ends lost 6 bases and 4 bases, in that order; junction bases with no gene match: 9. This CDR3 comprises 15 residues. Germline CDR1 and CDR2: LNHDA and SQIVND (reference sequence). DNA for the CDR3: TGTGCCAGTAGCCGTCGACAGGGGGGACCCTATGGCTACACCTTC. It encodes CASSRRQGGPYGYTF.

The sample holds one count of this clone. J is TRBJ1-2 and V is TRBV29-1, with D perhaps matching TRBD1 (6 bases). The germline gives CDR1 SQVTM, CDR2 ANQGSEA. The V end was cut by 6 bases, the J end by 8 bases, with 19 bases between. This CDR3 spans 13 amino acids. CDR3 in amino acids: CSVAGQMISGYTF. The CDR3 DNA reads as TGCAGCGTCGCTGGACAGATGATTTCAGGCTACACCTTC.